The 32 T cell receptor beta chains reported below all come from one sample, sequenced in a study of OX40 agonist ivuxolimab in advanced cancers. Using immunoSEQ multiplex PCR, the repertoire was profiled, and TCRdb retains in-frame clones only, with some absent. This table has some 68,000 clones, roughly 83% appearing once. Sequenced here: CD4+ or CD8+ T cells sorted from blood, sampled in a trial of the OX40 agonist ivuxolimab. The receptor set was obtained from an adult with an advanced solid tumor such as melanoma, head and neck, liver or kidney cancer.

This chain joins TRBV5-1 and TRBJ2-7; D remains ambiguous. The CDR3 runs to 13 residues. Trimming left V 1 base short and J 2 bases short, with 7 bases between. Germline loops: CDR1 SGHRS, CDR2 YFSETQ. The CDR3: CASSLMRPYEQYF. The CDR3 coding sequence is TGCGCCAGCAGCTTGATGCGCCCCTACGAGCAGTACTTC.

The rearrangement links TRBV5-1 to TRBJ1-1; no reliable D call. The CDR3 is made up of 13 amino acids. Germline V CDR1 and CDR2: SGHRS, YFSETQ. V lost 0 bases, J lost 3 bases, and 6 bases lay in between. The CDR3 loop is CASSLEAHTEAFF. CDR3 bases: TGCGCCAGCAGCTTGGAGGCACACACTGAAGCTTTCTTT.

V usage is TRBV30 and J usage is TRBJ2-7; D is unclear. The CDR3 sequence is 15 residues long. Trimming left V 1 base short and J 2 bases short, with 15 bases between. Germline CDR1 reads GTSNPN; CDR2 reads SVGIG (reference sequence). The chain's CDR3 is CAWSGDLVRAYEQYF. The CDR3 DNA reads as TGTGCCTGGAGTGGCGATTTGGTTCGGGCCTACGAGCAGTACTTC.

V usage is TRBV19 and J usage is TRBJ1-4; TRBD1 is a possible D gene (6 bases). The CDR3 covers 14 residues. The germline V gene has CDR1 LNHDA and CDR2 SQIVND (reference sequence). With 5 bases removed from V and 3 bases from J, the gap between germline ends came to 10 bases. CDR3 nucleotide sequence: TGTGCCAGTAGTGGAGGGGGACCTAATGAAAAACTGTTTTTT. Amino acid sequence: CASSGGGPNEKLFF.

This chain links TRBV5-1 with TRBJ1-1, with 10 bases lining up with TRBD1. The CDR3 loop spans 14 amino acids. Per the germline V gene, CDR1 is SGHRS and CDR2 is YFSETQ. With 4 bases clipped from V and 5 bases from J, the junction kept 5 bases outside the gene matches. The CDR3 DNA follows: TGCGCCAGCAGCATCGGACAGGGGGAGACTGAAGCTTTCTTT. Its translation: CASSIGQGETEAFF.

This rearrangement joins TRBV5-6 to TRBJ1-4; D not resolved. The CDR3 runs 17 residues. V was trimmed by 5 bases and J by 5 bases, leaving 22 bases between them. The germline V gene has CDR1 SGHDT and CDR2 YYEEEE. As DNA, the CDR3 is TGTGCCAGCAGTCAGACTTACCGGGGATCCACAAATGAAAAACTGTTTTTT. This gives the protein CASSQTYRGSTNEKLFF. Combining the CDR3 with reference TRBV5-6 and TRBJ1-4 gives the whole variable domain DAGVTQSPTHLIKTRGQQVTLRCSPKSGHDTVSWYQQALGQGPQFIFQYYEEEERQRGNFPDRFSGHQFPNYSSELNVNALLLGDSALYLCASSQTYRGSTNEKLFFGSGTQLSVL.

V gene TRBV6-1 combines with J gene TRBJ2-7, with D perhaps assigned TRBD1 or TRBD2 (6 bases each). Looked up from germline, CDR1 is MNHNS and CDR2 is SASEGT. CDR3 length: 11 amino acids. V was trimmed by 9 bases and J by 6 bases, leaving 12 bases between them. The CDR3 nucleotides are TGTGCCAGTGGAGGGGGAGGCGAGCAGTACTTC. Its translation: CASGGGGEQYF.

This clone was counted only a few times. The V and J genes are TRBV7-9 and TRBJ2-1; the match to TRBD2 covers 14 bases. The trim removed 4 bases at V and 11 bases at J, leaving 10 bases unmatched. Germline V gene data show CDR1 as SEHNR and CDR2 as FQNEAQ (reference sequence). This CDR3 region has 16 residues. CDR3 DNA: TGTGCCAGCAGCTCATCCGGGACTAGCGGGGGCATAAAGCAGTTCTTC. This sequence encodes CASSSSGTSGGIKQFF. The whole variable domain, filled in from reference TRBV7-9 and TRBJ2-1, reads DTGVSQNPRHKITKRGQNVTFRCDPISEHNRLYWYRQTLGQGPEFLTYFQNEAQLEKSRLLSDRFSAERPKGSFSTLEIQRTEQGDSAMYLCASSSSGTSGGIKQFFGPGTRLTVL.

This clone was detected only once. The chain joins TRBV15 to TRBJ2-7, with 9 bases that match TRBD1. Germline V gene data show CDR1 as LNHNV and CDR2 as YYDKDF (reference sequence). The CDR3 sequence is 16 residues long. Trimming at V came to 5 bases and at J to 2 bases, leaving 10 bases not matched to a gene. This CDR3 reads CATSPLRRTGAYEQYF. CDR3 sequence (DNA): TGTGCCACCAGCCCCCTGAGGAGGACAGGGGCCTACGAGCAGTACTTC.

The chain joins TRBV5-1 to TRBJ2-2, with TRBD1 identical over 8 bases. Germline V gene sequence: CDR1 SGHRS, CDR2 YFSETQ. This CDR3 has 15 amino acids. V gave up 4 bases and J gave up 5 bases; unmatched junction bases: 7. CDR3 sequence: CASSPRGQGTGELFF. The DNA for the CDR3 is TGCGCCAGCAGCCCCAGGGGGCAAGGTACCGGGGAGCTGTTTTTT.

This chain links TRBV6-1 with TRBJ2-3, with 13 bases identical to TRBD2. Trimming removed 6 bases from V and 8 bases from J; junction bases left unmatched: 8. The CDR3 covers 15 residues. Germline V gene sequence: CDR1 MNHNS, CDR2 SASEGT. The CDR3 DNA reads as TGTGCCAGCAGACCTCGGACTAGCGGGGGATCTACGCAGTATTTT. Residues: CASRPRTSGGSTQYF.

The chain couples TRBV30 to TRBJ1-5, with D possibly being TRBD1 (6 bases). This CDR3 comprises 12 residues. V lost 2 bases to trimming and J lost 7 bases, with 9 bases between them. Germline V lookup: CDR1 GTSNPN, CDR2 SVGIG (reference sequence). The CDR3 here is CAWSSGDQPQHF. CDR3 bases: TGTGCCTGGAGTTCAGGGGACCAGCCCCAGCATTTT.

CDR3 nucleotides: TGTGCCAGCAGCTTAAGGCCAGGGCAAGCGAACACCGGGGAGCTGTTTTTT. Its protein is CASSLRPGQANTGELFF. This chain links TRBV7-7 with TRBJ2-2; TRBD1 might be the D (5 bases). The CDR3 spans 17 residues. Trimming removed 2 bases at V and 0 bases at J, with 13 bases between. Germline V lookup: CDR1 SSHAT, CDR2 FNYEAQ (reference sequence).

V usage is TRBV11-2 and J usage is TRBJ2-7, with 7 nucleotides matching TRBD1. The CDR3 loop spans 14 amino acids. Germline values: CDR1 SGHAT, CDR2 FQNNGV. V was pared by 3 bases and J by 3 bases, with 5 bases of the junction left unmatched. The CDR3 spells CASSLGQQIYEQYF. The CDR3 DNA reads as TGTGCCAGCAGCTTGGGACAGCAAATCTACGAGCAGTACTTC.

V usage is TRBV19 and J usage is TRBJ1-1; a possible D gene is TRBD1 (5 bases). The germline CDR1 and CDR2 sequences are LNHDA and SQIVND (reference sequence). The CDR3 extends over 14 amino acids. V lost 5 bases, J lost 2 bases, and 12 bases lay in between. The CDR3 region has the DNA TGTGCCAGTAGTCCGTATGGGGGAAACACTGAAGCTTTCTTT. Translated: CASSPYGGNTEAFF.

The V gene is TRBV7-9, the J gene TRBJ2-5, with D hard to call. Germline V gene sequence: CDR1 SEHNR, CDR2 FQNEAQ (reference sequence). V dropped 7 bases and J dropped 1 base, with 19 bases sitting between them. The CDR3 loop spans 16 amino acids. CDR3: CASTTPVLEGQETQYF. Here the CDR3 DNA reads TGTGCCAGCACCACACCGGTCCTTGAAGGCCAAGAGACCCAGTACTTC.

The rearrangement links TRBV5-4 to TRBJ2-4; 9 bases map to TRBD2. V lost 0 bases and J lost 0; bases outside the gene matches: 4. Germline CDR1 SGHNT, CDR2 YYREEE (reference sequence). The CDR3 sequence is 17 residues long. DNA of the CDR3: TGTGCCAGCAGCTTGGCCGCGGGGGGGCAAGCCAAAAACATTCAGTACTTC. Residues: CASSLAAGGQAKNIQYF.

The chain has TRBV4-1 and TRBJ2-2; D ambiguous. The germline gives CDR1 MGHRA, CDR2 YSYEKL. V lost 5 bases to trimming and J lost 1 base, with 8 bases between them. CDR3 size: 14 residues. The CDR3 protein is CASSSHRNTGELFF. CDR3 coding DNA: TGCGCCAGCAGCTCACACAGGAACACCGGGGAGCTGTTTTTT.

The chain joins TRBV11-3 to TRBJ2-1; 9 nucleotides align to TRBD2. Germline trimming cut 5 bases from V and 4 bases from J; bases unmatched to any gene: 9. This CDR3 region has 16 residues. Germline V lookup: CDR1 SGHNT, CDR2 YENEEA. CDR3 DNA: TGTGCCAGCAGCCCCAGGGGTGCGGGGGGGTACAATGAGCAGTTCTTC. Residues: CASSPRGAGGYNEQFF.

The gene calls are TRBV5-1 and TRBJ2-7; TRBD1 matches at 8 bases. With V trimmed by 4 bases and J by 5 bases, 11 bases remained unmatched. This CDR3 comprises 15 residues. CDR1 and CDR2 (germline): SGHRS, YFSETQ. The CDR3 coding sequence is TGCGCCAGCAGCCGCCTGACAGGGGCAGGAAACGAGCAGTACTTC. Translating it yields CASSRLTGAGNEQYF.

The chain joins TRBV5-4 to TRBJ1-2; D gene uncertain. The V gene's germline CDR1 is SGHNT and CDR2 YYREEE (reference sequence). The CDR3 contains 13 residues. Trimming removed 4 bases from V and 0 bases from J, with 7 bases in between. The CDR3, as DNA: TGTGCCAGCAGCCGGGGTCCTAACTATGGCTACACCTTC. It is translated as CASSRGPNYGYTF.

The V gene is TRBV23-1, the J gene TRBJ1-6; D is perhaps TRBD1 (6 bases). TRBV23-1 is an ORF; its function is uncertain. The germline V and J ends were trimmed by 0 bases and 4 bases, with 10 bases remaining between them. This CDR3 has 16 amino acids. This chain's CDR3 is CASSQSSQGYNSPLHF. For the CDR3, the DNA is TGCGCCAGCAGTCAATCGAGCCAGGGGTATAATTCACCCCTCCACTTT.

The CDR3: CALTGGPNYGYTF. The CDR3 nucleotides are TGTGCCTTAACAGGGGGCCCTAACTATGGCTACACCTTC. V gene TRBV30 combines with J gene TRBJ1-2; 9 nucleotides align to TRBD1. The V segment lost 7 bases and the J segment 0 bases; nucleotides outside the gene matches: 3. The V gene's germline CDR1 is GTSNPN and CDR2 SVGIG (reference sequence). The CDR3 consists of 13 residues.

The chain employs TRBV14 and TRBJ1-4, with a tentative D call TRBD1 (6 bases). CDR3 size: 16 residues. CDR1 SGHDN and CDR2 FVKESK come from the germline V gene. Trimming cost V 1 base and J 4 bases, with 13 bases left between them. The CDR3 sequence is CASSQVSGTSNEKLFF. The CDR3, as DNA: TGTGCCAGCAGCCAAGTCTCCGGGACAAGTAATGAAAAACTGTTTTTT.

CDR3 sequence reads: CASSLVVLAVTDTQYF. CDR3 in DNA: TGTGCCAGCAGCTTAGTTGTACTAGCTGTCACAGATACGCAGTATTTT. The rearrangement links TRBV7-2 to TRBJ2-3; a weak D match, TRBD2 (6 bases). Between the trimmed V and J ends, which lost 1 base and 2 bases, there was a span of 13 bases. The CDR3 contains 16 residues. In germline, CDR1 is SGHTA, CDR2 FQGNSA. Looking up the rest from reference TRBV7-2 and TRBJ2-3 gives the full variable domain: GAGVSQSPSNKVTEKGKDVELRCDPISGHTALYWYRQSLGQGLEFLIYFQGNSAPDKSGLPSDRFSAERTGGSVSTLTIQRTQQEDSAVYLCASSLVVLAVTDTQYFGPGTRLTVL.

The V call is TRBV11-3, the J call TRBJ2-2; the D is unclear. The CDR3 is 13 residues long. Trimming removed 3 bases from V and 5 bases from J, with 7 bases in between. Germline values: CDR1 SGHNT, CDR2 YENEEA. The CDR3 DNA reads as TGTGCCAGCAGCTTGTCACGTACCGGGGAGCTGTTTTTT. Translated: CASSLSRTGELFF.

The V call is TRBV10-3, the J call TRBJ1-6; 9 nucleotides line up with TRBD1. The CDR3 runs to 16 residues. J gave up 7 bases and V 7 bases, and 11 bases lay outside the gene matches. CDR1 is ENHRY, CDR2 SYGVKD, per germline. The CDR3 DNA reads TGTGCCATCAAACCATCCCCCGGGACAGGGAATTCACCCCTCCACTTT. It encodes CAIKPSPGTGNSPLHF.

This chain connects TRBV5-1 to TRBJ1-5; D is possibly TRBD1 (5 bases). The CDR3 sequence is 14 residues long. Trimming removed 0 bases at V and 6 bases at J, with 10 bases between. CDR1 is SGHRS, CDR2 YFSETQ, per germline. The CDR3 DNA is TGCGCCAGCAGCTTGGCGGGGCCTGGTCAGCCCCAGCATTTT. Amino acids: CASSLAGPGQPQHF. The whole variable domain, filled in from reference TRBV5-1 and TRBJ1-5, reads KAGVTQTPRYLIKTRGQQVTLSCSPISGHRSVSWYQQTPGQGLQFLFEYFSETQRNKGNFPGRFSGRQFSNSRSEMNVSTLELGDSALYLCASSLAGPGQPQHFGDGTRLSIL.

The V call is TRBV27, the J call TRBJ2-7; no definite D call. V was pared by 7 bases and J by 3 bases, with 10 bases between. CDR1 is MNHEY and CDR2 is SMNVEV in the germline V gene (reference sequence). This CDR3 has 12 amino acids. In DNA, the CDR3 is TGTGCCAGCATTTCCCCTATCTACGAGCAGTACTTC. As protein: CASISPIYEQYF.

This clone was seen repeatedly, ten times or more. The chain combines TRBV19 with TRBJ2-7, with 7 bases fitting TRBD1. V trimming: 7 bases; J trimming: 2 bases; junction bases outside the gene matches: 14. Germline assignment: CDR1 LNHDA and CDR2 SQIVND (reference sequence). CDR3 length: 16 amino acids. The CDR3 region is CASTIGPGTDTYEQYF. Written as DNA, the CDR3 is TGTGCCAGTACCATCGGACCCGGGACAGACACCTACGAGCAGTACTTC. The whole variable domain, filled in from reference TRBV19 and TRBJ2-7, reads DGGITQSPKYLFRKEGQNVTLSCEQNLNHDAMYWYRQDPGQGLRLIYYSQIVNDFQKGDIAEGYSVSREKKESFPLTVTSAQKNPTAFYLCASTIGPGTDTYEQYFGPGTRLTVT.

This chain connects TRBV5-6 to TRBJ1-4, with D possibly TRBD1 on 6 matching bases. This CDR3 contains 14 residues. Germline V lookup: CDR1 SGHDT, CDR2 YYEEEE. V lost 7 bases to trimming and J lost 8 bases, with 18 bases between them. In nucleotides, the CDR3 is TGTGCCAGCTGGGAACAGGGAATAAGCGAAAAACTGTTTTTT. Its translation is CASWEQGISEKLFF.

For this clone: Other DNA sequences in the same sample also yield this CDR3. This CDR3 is CASSPDRANTIYF. The DNA for the CDR3 is TGTGCCAGCAGTCCTGACAGGGCAAACACCATATATTTT. This rearrangement joins TRBV6-5 to TRBJ1-3; 7 bases are a match to TRBD1. V lost 5 bases to trimming and J lost 6 bases; unmatched junction nucleotides: 4. Germline-derived CDR1 and CDR2 are MNHEY and SVGAGI. The CDR3 runs to 13 residues.